This TCR beta chain stems from a study of shared clonotypes between healthy human individuals (dated by TCRdb to 2018 to 2020). Study-wide context: The cohort comprised two women and a few men aged 18 to 49 years. Per donor, three plates each were used for CD4 naive and CD4 memory, two for CD8 naive, and one for CD8 memory. To estimate repertoire size and how much clonotypes are shared between individuals, the study performed deep sequencing of blood TCR repertoires from a few healthy adults. To increase sequencing depth and limit assay-specific biases, different laboratories used diverse techniques to prepare libraries and sequence TCR repertoires. Between about 0.94 and 8.9 billion PBMCs per donor were obtained by leukapheresis.

Study-wide findings and limitations: Naive subsets generally had larger estimated clonotype richness than memory subsets did. About 4.5% of naive CD4, more than 3% of naive CD8, about 2.1% of memory CD4, and around 0.42% of memory CD8 clonotypes were shared across several donors. Based on pairwise subsampling, the degree of clonotype sharing among donors was expected to be affected by sequencing depth. Clonotypes shared by all four sorted-subset donors showed higher generation probabilities than non-shared clonotypes. Incomplete sequencing was indicated by rarefaction of sorted-subset datasets, despite the large sequencing depth. Sampling was limited to blood, and TCR repertoires in tissue likely differ from TCR repertoires in blood. The genetic and exposure-history diversity represented was limited by the small number of donors.

Using the deep immunoSEQ assay, TCR CDR3 regions were amplified from genomic DNA by multiplex PCR. Genomic DNA extracted from each cell subset was distributed evenly over all wells of several immunoSEQ 96-well plates, and each plate served as one replicate. For sorted subsets, about 0.2 ug genomic DNA, equal to about 30,000 T cell genomes, was loaded into each replicate PCR. Purified libraries were quantified with a Qubit 3.0 fluorometer, sized on a Bioanalyzer 2100, and re-quantified with the KAPA Library Quantification kit. Every immunoSEQ 96-well plate was sequenced on a dedicated single-read 150-cycle Illumina NextSeq 550 flow cell. The authors' analysis ran thus. The immunoSEQ output contained only junctional sequences without quality scores, so filtering could not match that applied to full-length reads. To assign V/J genes and CDR3, sequences were annotated using PyIR, a Python wrapper for IgBLAST v1.9, with IMGT germline references. Any read was removed if the V/J assignment was weak (E-value above 1e-6), the CDR3 was missing, or the read contained stop codons, out-of-frame junctions, or ambiguous translated residues. V3J clonotypes were defined as sequences sharing an identical inferred V gene, J gene, and CDR3 amino acid sequence. The percentage overlap between two repertoires was calculated by dividing the number of shared unique clonotypes by the size of the smaller repertoire. RTK rarefaction, the Chao1 estimator, and Recon v2.1 estimates of unobserved clonotypes were used to assess repertoire richness. Generation probabilities were computed with OLGA for all TCRbeta clonotypes obtained by the gDNA method from a handful of donors. TCRdb re-hosts the immuneACCESS table, in-frame sequences only. Its copies lack some clones; in the studies checked, an unresolved V gene accounts for under half of them, and the cause for the rest is not known. V and J calls and clone size follow that table, whereas D and trimming were derived from the DNA. The sample profile shows about 1.9 million clones; 93% of them were found once. The top ten constitute approximately 1.6% of the sample.

For the CD8 naive samples, CD45RO-negative cells were positively selected for CCR7, yielding a CD45RA+CCR7+ population from which TemRA cells were excluded. The donors were healthy, HIV-negative adults with no recently reported acute infections or vaccinations. All donors were Caucasian adults living in Nashville, Tennessee, USA. Blood was obtained by leukapheresis, after which PBMCs were separated by Ficoll-Histopaque density gradient centrifugation and cryopreserved in liquid nitrogen vapor phase. Analytical flow cytometry was used to check the purity and quantity of every magnetically sorted T cell population. Genomic DNA was isolated from each sorted fraction and quantified by UV absorbance on a Nanodrop 2000c. For this clone: What antigen it recognizes has not been identified. Per-base qualities were not stored, and no clone one base away is much larger. The sample carries other DNA sequences with the same CDR3.

The germline V gene (reference sequence) provides CDR1 MNHEY and CDR2 SMNVEV. From the cysteine up to the phenylalanine, the CDR3 has a length of 12 residues. Just the 36-base CDR3 DNA is kept, in frame starting at base 1. A distance of 4 bases separates the germline ends of V and J, which lose 3 bases and 4 bases respectively. The rearranged chain carries TRBV27 and TRBJ1-5, with no confident D gene call. The TCR originated in a man between 18 and 35 years old in good health. Some clones in this sample may be carry-over from other donors' samples. Sequencing used naive CD8+ T cells from PBMCs. Sample cell subset or site, as interpreted from the label and publication: CD45RA+CCR7+. The CDR3 amino acid sequence is: CASSFGNQPQHF. The DNA sequence is given as TGTGCCAGCAGTTTTGGAAATCAGCCCCAGCATTTT.